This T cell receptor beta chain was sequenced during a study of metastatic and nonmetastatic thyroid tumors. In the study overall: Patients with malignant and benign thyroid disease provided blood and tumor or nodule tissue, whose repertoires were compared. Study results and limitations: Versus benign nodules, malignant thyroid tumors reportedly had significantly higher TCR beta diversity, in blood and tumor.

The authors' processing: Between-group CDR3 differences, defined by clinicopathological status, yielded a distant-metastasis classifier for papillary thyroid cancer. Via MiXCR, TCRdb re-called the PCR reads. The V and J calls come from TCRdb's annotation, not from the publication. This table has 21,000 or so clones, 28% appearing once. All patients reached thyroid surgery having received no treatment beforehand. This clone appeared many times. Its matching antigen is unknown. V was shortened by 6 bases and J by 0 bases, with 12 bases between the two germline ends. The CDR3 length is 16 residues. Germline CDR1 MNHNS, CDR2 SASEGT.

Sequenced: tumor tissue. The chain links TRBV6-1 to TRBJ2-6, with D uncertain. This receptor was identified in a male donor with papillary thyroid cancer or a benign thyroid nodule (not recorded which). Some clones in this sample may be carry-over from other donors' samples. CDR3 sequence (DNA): TGTGCCAGCAGGGACCTTGCGAACTCTGGGGCCAACGTCCTGACTTTC. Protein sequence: CASRDLANSGANVLTF.